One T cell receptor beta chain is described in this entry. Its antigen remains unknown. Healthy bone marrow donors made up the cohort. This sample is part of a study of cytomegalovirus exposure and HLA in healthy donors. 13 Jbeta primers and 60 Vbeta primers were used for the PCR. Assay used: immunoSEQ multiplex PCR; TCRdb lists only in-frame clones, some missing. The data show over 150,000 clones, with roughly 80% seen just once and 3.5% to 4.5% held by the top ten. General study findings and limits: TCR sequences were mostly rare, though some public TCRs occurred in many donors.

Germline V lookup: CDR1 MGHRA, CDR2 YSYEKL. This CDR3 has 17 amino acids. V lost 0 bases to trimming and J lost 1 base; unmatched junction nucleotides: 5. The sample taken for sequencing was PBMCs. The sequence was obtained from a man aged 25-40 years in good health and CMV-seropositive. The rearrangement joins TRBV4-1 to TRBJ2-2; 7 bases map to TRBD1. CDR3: CASSQERSGGNTGELFF. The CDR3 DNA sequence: TGCGCCAGCAGCCAAGAAAGGTCAGGGGGGAACACCGGGGAGCTGTTTTTT.